This is a list of T cell receptor beta chains from one sample in a study of post-analysis software for immune sequencing data. MiXCR was run by TCRdb on the PCR reads, yielding one entry per CDR3 protein. There are fewer than 900,000 distinct CDR3 sequences in the sample; approximately 44% occur only once, and around 4.7% lies in the top ten. The sequencing sample was made of blood. The receptors originated from a girl aged 10 to 17 with multiple sclerosis. The CDR3 runs from the conserved cysteine through the conserved F or W. Each record gives: J gene, clone size, V gene, D gene, CDR3 DNA, CDR3 protein. A D gene is named only where the DNA matches it firmly. Clone size is stated in some rows and not others, as once, few, many or a class when expanded.

TRBJ2-1 few TRBV24-1 TRBD2 TGTGCCACCAGTGATTGGGCTAGCGGAGAGATCCCCTCCAATGAGCAGTTCTTC CATSDWASGEIPSNEQFF
TRBJ2-3 . TRBV12-3/TRBV12-4 . TGTGCCAGCAGCGAGACAGGAGATACGCAGTATTTT CASSETGDTQYF
TRBJ2-3 . TRBV5-1 . TGCGCCAGCAGTCATAGCTCCGGAACAGATACGCAGTATTTT CASSHSSGTDTQYF
TRBJ2-3 few TRBV24-1 . TGTGCCACCAGTGCCCTGGGACTTTCGCAAGGTACGCAGTATTTT CATSALGLSQGTQYF
TRBJ1-2 few TRBV29-1 TRBD1 TGCAGCGCTGCCGGGACAGGGGGCAGCTATGGCTACACCTTC CSAAGTGGSYGYTF
TRBJ2-7 few TRBV12-3/TRBV12-4 . TGTGCCAGTAGTTTCTCGTCTGGAGGCGAGCAGTACTTC CASSFSSGGEQYF
TRBJ2-7 . TRBV20-1 TRBD2 TGCAGTGCCCAAAGGGGGACTAGCGGCGAGCAGTACTTC CSAQRGTSGEQYF
TRBJ2-7 . TRBV7-9 TRBD2 TGTGCCAGCACCGGACTAGCGGGAGGAAGCTCCTACGAGCAGTACTTC CASTGLAGGSSYEQYF
TRBJ2-7 . TRBV5-4 . TGTGCCAGCAGCTTGGATAGAGGGGCCTACTACGAGCAGTACTTC CASSLDRGAYYEQYF
TRBJ2-5 few TRBV24-1 TRBD1 TGTGCCACCAGTGATTTGGGACAGGGGGCAGAGACCCAGTACTTC CATSDLGQGAETQYF
TRBJ1-2 . TRBV3-1 . TGTGCCAGCAGCCAACAGGGATTGAAGTATGGCTACACCTTC CASSQQGLKYGYTF
TRBJ2-7 . TRBV11-1 TRBD2 TGTGCCAGCCTCGGACTAGCGAGTAATGAGCAGTACTTC CASLGLASNEQYF
TRBJ1-5 . TRBV7-8 TRBD1 TGTGCCAGCAGCTTAGCTCGTTTGGGACAGGGTTATCAGCCCCAGCATTTT CASSLARLGQGYQPQHF
TRBJ2-3 few TRBV28 TRBD1 TGTGCCAGCAGTTTCGACAGGGGTTTGAGGCCAGATACGCAGTATTTT CASSFDRGLRPDTQYF
TRBJ2-1 . TRBV10-3 TRBD2 TGTGCCACCAGCCCTCCGGGAGGGGCCTACAATGAGCAGTTCTTC CATSPPGGAYNEQFF
TRBJ2-7 few TRBV29-1 TRBD2 TGCAGCGCGGGAGTAGCGGGAGGTTACGAGCAGTACTTC CSAGVAGGYEQYF
TRBJ2-7 . TRBV29-1 . TGCAGCGTTGAAGTGGAGCCCTACGAGCAGTACTTC CSVEVEPYEQYF
TRBJ2-5 . TRBV7-9 TRBD2 TGTGCCAGCAGCGCACCGCGGGGGACTAGCGGGACCCAAGAGACCCAGTACTTC CASSAPRGTSGTQETQYF
TRBJ2-5 few TRBV29-1 TRBD1 TGCAGCGTTCCCGGGACAGACAAAGAGACCCAGTACTTC CSVPGTDKETQYF
TRBJ2-5 . TRBV5-1 . TGCGCCAGCAGCTTGGATGGGACCAGGGAAGAGACCCAGTACTTC CASSLDGTREETQYF
TRBJ1-4 . TRBV12-3/TRBV12-4 TRBD1 TGTGCCAGCAGACCGACAGGGAGCCTTAATGAAAAACTGTTTTTT CASRPTGSLNEKLFF
TRBJ2-1 few TRBV28 . TGTGCCAGCAGTTTAGCGTCAGGTCGGTGGGGGCAGTTCTTC CASSLASGRWGQFF
TRBJ2-3 many TRBV6-1 TRBD2 TGTGCCAGCAGAGGGCTAGCGGGCAGCACAGATACGCAGTATTTT CASRGLAGSTDTQYF
TRBJ2-7 . TRBV7-2 . TGTGCCAGCCAAAGCGCAAGGGGGGACTACGAGCAGTACTTC CASQSARGDYEQYF
TRBJ2-1 . TRBV7-9 TRBD2 TGTGCCAGCAGCTTGGGACTAGCGCTTGAGCAGTTCTTC CASSLGLALEQFF
TRBJ1-1 . TRBV3-1 . TGTGCCAGCAGCCAAGTGCAAGCCTACACTGAAGCTTTCTTT CASSQVQAYTEAFF
TRBJ2-1 . TRBV6-4 . TGTGCCAGCAGTGACTCACGAGACGAGATCTCGGATGAGCAGTTCTTC CASSDSRDEISDEQFF
TRBJ1-2 . TRBV12-3/TRBV12-4 . TGTGCCAGCACCTCCGGGCGAAGCTATGGCTACACCTTC CASTSGRSYGYTF
TRBJ1-5 . TRBV4-3 . TGCGCCAGCAGCCAACTCCAGGGAGGGGATCAGCCCCAGCATTTT CASSQLQGGDQPQHF
TRBJ2-7 . TRBV2 . TGTGCCAGCTCACGAGACAGGTTCTACGAGCAGTACTTC CASSRDRFYEQYF
TRBJ1-1 . TRBV11-2 TRBD1 TGTGCCAGCAGCTTGAGGACAGGGAGGGACACTGAAGCTTTCTTT CASSLRTGRDTEAFF
TRBJ2-7 few TRBV7-2 . TGTGCCAGCAGCTTAGGGATGTCGTCTGAAGGGATGCCCTACGAGCAGTACTTC CASSLGMSSEGMPYEQYF
TRBJ2-7 . TRBV11-3 TRBD1 TGTGCCAGCAGCTCCCGCAGGGGGCCTGGCTACGAGCAGTACTTC CASSSRRGPGYEQYF